The T cell receptor (beta chain) described here comes from a study of identical twins (dated by TCRdb to 2016 to 2017). Turning to the overall study: To test whether fetal clonotypes persist, the study used deep sequencing on TCR alpha and beta repertoires from monozygotic twins, unrelated adults of various ages, and cord blood. Replicate twin experiments were performed at different times using different library preparation protocols to rule out contamination. Results and caveats for the whole study, not just this receptor: Excess twin sharing in beta out-of-frame sequences was weaker because fewer shared sequences lowered the signal-to-noise ratio. Invariant T cells such as MAIT and iNKT could partly confound zero-insertion analyses, though diverse VJ usage argued against this for most clonotypes. Recombination models systematically underestimated out-of-frame TCR alpha sharing in monozygotic twins but agreed with sharing between unrelated individuals. Because the same donors could not be followed over many years, conclusions were based on cross-sectional statistical analysis. Compared with coincidental sharing between unrelated individuals, out-of-frame TCR alpha sequences shared between twins showed an excess of sequences with low generation probability. Abundant cord blood beta clonotypes carried fewer insertions; young adult naive repertoires showed a weaker similar trend, while memory repertoires showed none.

All donors were healthy Caucasians. Three pairs of female monozygotic twins, all aged roughly 18 to 29 years, made up the twin cohort. Positive isolation kits from Invitrogen were used to isolate CD4+ and CD8+ T cell populations. Library generation was performed with 5' RACE. Sequencing was performed on an Illumina HiSeq 2000. A universal primer binding site was introduced by template switching, and a unique molecular identifier was present in the final cDNA, enabling accurate counting of TCR cDNA molecules. Specific primers in the conserved constant-segment region were used to synthesize first-strand cDNA for TCR alpha and beta chains. To control for contamination, every cDNA library carried two barcodes: a SMART-Mk sample barcode plus Illumina barcodes. TruSeq adapter sequences, together with Illumina sample barcodes, were added in two successive PCR steps. Sequencing of the TCR alpha and beta cDNA libraries was done on the Illumina HiSeq platform using custom primers. The study's processing was this. MiGEC processed the raw reads to extract unique molecular identifiers, while MiXCR was used to determine the CDR3 positions. Recombination models were inferred per individual with the repgenHMM and IGoR tools using an EM algorithm. Shared clonotype analysis was performed with the tcR package in R, normalizing sharing by the product of cloneset sizes. To study raw recombination without the effects of thymic and clonal selection, out-of-frame nonproductive sequences were analyzed. In TCRdb, the public reads were trimmed at Q25 with fastp and aligned with MiXCR, with productive beta chains retained. Under each unique CDR3 protein, matching rows form one entry showing the most common genes and DNA. V and J calls and clone size were set by TCRdb, not the authors. This sample lists about 290,000 distinct CDR3 sequences; roughly 9.7% were detected once. The top ten clones comprise approximately 6.5% of the sample.

There are 18 amino acids in the CDR3, from cysteine to phenylalanine inclusive. Only CDR3 DNA remains: 54 bases, in frame from the first base. The germline V gene sets CDR1 to LGHNA and CDR2 to YSLEER. For this clonotype: This clone's antigen is unknown. A much larger clone differs from this one at a single base, so this may be a read error.

The sample was also reused in another study, on yellow fever vaccine responses in identical twins. According to the second study: According to the authors, the vaccine-induced T cell response in identical twins seemed to be partly convergent and partly specific to each individual. In identical twins, the study followed T cell clones that responded to the vaccine with precision.

The origin of this receptor is a woman aged 18-30 years in good health. The sample was CD8+ T cells sorted from blood. The rearranged segments are TRBV4-3 and TRBJ2-3, with no reliable assignment of the D segment. This receptor carries the CDR3 CDSSQDWGSRTSTDTQYF. The nucleotide sequence is given as TGCGACAGCAGCCAAGATTGGGGTAGTCGAACTAGCACAGATACGCAGTATTTT.